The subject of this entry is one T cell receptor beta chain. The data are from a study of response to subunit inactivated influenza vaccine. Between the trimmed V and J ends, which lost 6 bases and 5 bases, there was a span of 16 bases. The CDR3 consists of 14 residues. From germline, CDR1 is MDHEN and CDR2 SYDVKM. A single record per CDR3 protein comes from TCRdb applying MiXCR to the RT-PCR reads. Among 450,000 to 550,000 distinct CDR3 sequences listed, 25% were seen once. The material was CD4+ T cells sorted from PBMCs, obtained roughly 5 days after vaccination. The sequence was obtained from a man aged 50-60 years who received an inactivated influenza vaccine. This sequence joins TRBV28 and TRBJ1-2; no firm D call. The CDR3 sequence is CASRPARRTYGYTF. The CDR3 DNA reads TGTGCCAGCAGGCCGGCCAGAAGAACATATGGCTACACCTTC.